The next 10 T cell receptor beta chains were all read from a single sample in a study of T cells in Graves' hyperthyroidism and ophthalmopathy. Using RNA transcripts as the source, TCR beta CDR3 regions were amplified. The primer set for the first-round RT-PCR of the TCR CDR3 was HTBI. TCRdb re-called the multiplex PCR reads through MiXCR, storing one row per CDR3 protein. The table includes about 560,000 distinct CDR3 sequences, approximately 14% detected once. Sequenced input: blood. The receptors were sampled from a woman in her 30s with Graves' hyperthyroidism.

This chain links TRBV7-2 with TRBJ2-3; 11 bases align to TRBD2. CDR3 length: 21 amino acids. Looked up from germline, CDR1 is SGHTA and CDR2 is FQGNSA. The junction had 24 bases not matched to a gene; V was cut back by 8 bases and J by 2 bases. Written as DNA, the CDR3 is TGTGCCAGCTCACCGAGCGATAGCGGGAGGGCTTCCATCACCCTCACAGATACGCAGTATTTT. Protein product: CASSPSDSGRASITLTDTQYF.

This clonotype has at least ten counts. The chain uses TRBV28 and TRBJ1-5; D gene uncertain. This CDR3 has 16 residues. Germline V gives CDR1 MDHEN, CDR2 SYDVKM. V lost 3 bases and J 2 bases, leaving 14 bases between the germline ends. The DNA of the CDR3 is TGTGCCAGCAGTTTCACCACGGGAGTTGGCAATCAGCCCCAGCATTTT. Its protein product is CASSFTTGVGNQPQHF.

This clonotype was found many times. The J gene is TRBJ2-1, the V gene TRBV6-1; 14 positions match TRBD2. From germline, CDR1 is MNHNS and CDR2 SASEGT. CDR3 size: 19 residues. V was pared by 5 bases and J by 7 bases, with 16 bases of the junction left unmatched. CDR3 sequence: CASSWPPRTSGRSWNEQFF. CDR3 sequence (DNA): TGTGCCAGCAGTTGGCCCCCGCGGACTAGCGGGAGGAGTTGGAATGAGCAGTTCTTC.

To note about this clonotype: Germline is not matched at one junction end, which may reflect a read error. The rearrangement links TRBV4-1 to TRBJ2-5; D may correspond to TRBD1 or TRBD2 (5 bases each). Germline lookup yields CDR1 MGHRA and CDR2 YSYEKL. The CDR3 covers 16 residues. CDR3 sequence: CASSYLPGRKQGTQYF. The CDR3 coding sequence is TGCGCCAGCAGCTACTTACCGGGACGGAAACAAGGGACCCAGTACTTC.

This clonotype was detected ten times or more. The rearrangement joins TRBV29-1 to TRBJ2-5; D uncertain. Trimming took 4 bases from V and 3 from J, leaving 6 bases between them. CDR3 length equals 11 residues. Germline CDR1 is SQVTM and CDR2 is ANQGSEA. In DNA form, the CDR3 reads TGCAGCGTTGCGGCGGAAGAGACCCAGTACTTC. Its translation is CSVAAEETQYF.

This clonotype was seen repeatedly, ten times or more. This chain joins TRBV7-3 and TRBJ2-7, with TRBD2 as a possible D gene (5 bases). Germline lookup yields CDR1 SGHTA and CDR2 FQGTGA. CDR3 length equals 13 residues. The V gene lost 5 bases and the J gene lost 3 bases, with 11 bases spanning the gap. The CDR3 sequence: CASSPDGIYEQYF. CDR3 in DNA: TGTGCCAGCAGCCCCGACGGGATCTACGAGCAGTACTTC.

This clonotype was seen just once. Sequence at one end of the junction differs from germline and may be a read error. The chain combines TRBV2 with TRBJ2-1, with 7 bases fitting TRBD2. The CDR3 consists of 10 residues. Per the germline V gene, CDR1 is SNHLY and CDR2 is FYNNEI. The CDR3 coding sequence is TGTGCCAGCCGGGGAGGGCCCAGGTGGTTC. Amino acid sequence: CASRGGPRWF.

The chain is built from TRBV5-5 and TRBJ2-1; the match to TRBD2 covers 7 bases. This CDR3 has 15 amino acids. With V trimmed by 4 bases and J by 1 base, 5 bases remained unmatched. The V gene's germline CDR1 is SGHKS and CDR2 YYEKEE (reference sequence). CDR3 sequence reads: CASSPGGPSYNEQFF. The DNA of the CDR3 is TGTGCCAGCAGCCCGGGAGGCCCATCCTACAATGAGCAGTTCTTC.

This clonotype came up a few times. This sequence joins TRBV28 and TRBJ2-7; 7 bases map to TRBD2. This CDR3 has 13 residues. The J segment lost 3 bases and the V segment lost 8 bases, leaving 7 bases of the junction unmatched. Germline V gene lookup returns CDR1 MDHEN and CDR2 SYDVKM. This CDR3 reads CASRLAEYYEQYF. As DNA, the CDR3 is TGTGCCAGCCGTCTAGCGGAGTACTACGAGCAGTACTTC.

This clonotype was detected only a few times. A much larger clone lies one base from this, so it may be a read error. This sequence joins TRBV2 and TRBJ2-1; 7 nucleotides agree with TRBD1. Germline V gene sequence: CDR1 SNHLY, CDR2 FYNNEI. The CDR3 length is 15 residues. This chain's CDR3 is CASGEGPGQYNEQFF. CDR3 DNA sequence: TGTGCCAGCGGTGAAGGCCCGGGACAGTACAATGAGCAGTTCTTC.